A single sample gave rise to the 4 T cell receptor beta chains below, sequenced in a study of vaccination effects on CD4 cells after COVID-19. At the end of about ten days of culture, CD4+ T cells were isolated. The data were produced by immunoSEQ multiplex PCR, yet TCRdb's version contains in-frame clones alone and is incomplete. The sample shows more than 45,000 clones, around 76% of them seen only once. No antigen has been identified for these receptors. The sequenced sample was CD4+ T cells from PBMCs cultured without peptide, obtained before COVID-19 vaccination. All receptors derive from a human donor who had a prior SARS-CoV-2 infection.

The chain links TRBV19 to TRBJ2-4, with D perhaps TRBD2 (6 bases). The ends were cut back, 3 bases at V and 8 bases at J, with 14 bases in the middle. CDR1 is LNHDA and CDR2 is SQIVND in the germline V gene (reference sequence). This CDR3 is built from 14 residues. The CDR3 here is CASSIPRREDIQYF. The DNA of the CDR3 is TGTGCCAGTAGTATCCCCCGCAGGGAGGACATTCAGTACTTC.

The V call is TRBV6-9, the J call TRBJ2-1; 9 nucleotides align to TRBD2. The CDR3 totals 17 residues. CDR1 is MNHGY and CDR2 is SVAAGI in the germline V gene. Trimming took 8 bases from V and 3 from J; bases not matched to a gene: 14. CDR3 sequence (DNA): TGTGCCAGCCTAACCCCGGTCACTAGCGGGTTCTACAATGAGCAGTTCTTC. Translated, it gives CASLTPVTSGFYNEQFF.

In this sample, this clone turned up a few times. The DNA of the CDR3 is TGTGCCAGCAGCTCCGGCAGCTATGGCTACACCTTC. Encoded protein: CASSSGSYGYTF. The chain links TRBV7-8 to TRBJ1-2; D is unclear. The V end was cut by 4 bases, the J end by 4 bases, with 7 bases between. Germline CDR1 reads SGHVS; CDR2 reads FQNEAQ. The CDR3 is 12 residues long.

V gene TRBV9 combines with J gene TRBJ2-2; D is undetermined. Germline CDR1 reads SGDLS; CDR2 reads YYNGEE. The CDR3 covers 13 residues. The ends were cut back, 5 bases at V and 7 bases at J, with 12 bases in the middle. The CDR3 region is CASSAYRYGELFF. CDR3 nucleotide sequence: TGTGCCAGCAGTGCTTACCGGTACGGGGAGCTGTTTTTT.